What follows is one T cell receptor beta chain and its context. This specimen comes from a study of T cells in tuberculosis. This CDR3 region has 16 residues. Trimming left V 3 bases short and J 1 base short, with 13 bases between. The germline V gene has CDR1 SGHTA and CDR2 FQGNSA. The data were produced by immunoSEQ multiplex PCR, yet TCRdb's version contains in-frame clones alone and is incomplete. The repertoire includes 35,000 to 40,000 clones, 90% to 95% of them detected once, and roughly 12% sits in the top ten. This chain joins TRBV7-2 and TRBJ1-3, with D tentatively TRBD1 (5 bases). The origin of this receptor is a donor aged 10 to 29 with latent tuberculosis or without tuberculosis infection. Some clones in this sample may be carry-over from other donors' samples. Sample: PBMCs. The CDR3 here is CASSFRWGLSGNTIYF. The DNA for the CDR3 is TGTGCCAGCAGCTTTCGTTGGGGACTATCTGGAAACACCATATATTTT. The full variable domain, with the rest looked up from reference TRBV7-2 and TRBJ1-3, is GAGVSQSPSNKVTEKGKDVELRCDPISGHTALYWYRQSLGQGLEFLIYFQGNSAPDKSGLPSDRFSAERTGGSVSTLTIQRTQQEDSAVYLCASSFRWGLSGNTIYFGEGSWLTVV.